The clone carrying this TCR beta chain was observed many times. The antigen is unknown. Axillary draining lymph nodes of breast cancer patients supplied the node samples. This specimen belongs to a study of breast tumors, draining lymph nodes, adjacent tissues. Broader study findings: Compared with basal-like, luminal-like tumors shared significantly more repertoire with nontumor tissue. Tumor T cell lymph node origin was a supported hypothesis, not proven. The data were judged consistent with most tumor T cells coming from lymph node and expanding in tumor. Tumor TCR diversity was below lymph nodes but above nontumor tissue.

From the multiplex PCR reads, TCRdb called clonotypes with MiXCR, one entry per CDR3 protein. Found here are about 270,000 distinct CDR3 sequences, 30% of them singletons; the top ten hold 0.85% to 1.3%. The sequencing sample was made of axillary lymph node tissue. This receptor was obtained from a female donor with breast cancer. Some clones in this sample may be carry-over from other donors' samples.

CDR3 coding DNA: TGTGCCAGCAGACAGGGACAGAGCCCCACGTTTGGTACGCAGTATTTT. Protein sequence: CASRQGQSPTFGTQYF. The genes are TRBV5-6 and TRBJ2-3; 7 positions match TRBD1. Trimming took 5 bases from V and 8 from J; bases not matched to a gene: 17. CDR1 SGHDT and CDR2 YYEEEE come from the germline V gene. This CDR3 comprises 16 residues.